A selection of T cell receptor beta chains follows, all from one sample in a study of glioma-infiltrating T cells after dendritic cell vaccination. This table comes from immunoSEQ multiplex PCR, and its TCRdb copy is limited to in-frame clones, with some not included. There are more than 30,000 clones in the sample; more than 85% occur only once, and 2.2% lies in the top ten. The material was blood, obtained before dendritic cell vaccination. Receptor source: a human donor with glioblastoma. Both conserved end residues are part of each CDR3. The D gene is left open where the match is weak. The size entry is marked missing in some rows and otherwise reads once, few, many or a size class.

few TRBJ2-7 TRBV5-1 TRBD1 TGCGCCAGCAGCTTGGGGGACGTACAGGGGGGCGAGCAGTACTTC CASSLGDVQGGEQYF
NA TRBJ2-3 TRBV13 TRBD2 TGTGCCAGCAGGGATCTAGCGGGCCTAACAGATACGCAGTATTTT CASRDLAGLTDTQYF
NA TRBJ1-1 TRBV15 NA TGTGCCACCAGCAGAGAACGGAGGGGCACTGAAGCTTTCTTT CATSRERRGTEAFF
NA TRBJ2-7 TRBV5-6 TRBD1 TGTGCCAGCAGCTGGGAGAGGACAGGGGGCTACGAGCAGTACTTC CASSWERTGGYEQYF
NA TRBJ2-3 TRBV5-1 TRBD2 TGCGCCAGCAGCGCAACAGGGACTAGCGGGGGGGCGATAGATACGCAGTATTTT CASSATGTSGGAIDTQYF
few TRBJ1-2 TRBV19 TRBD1 TGTGCCAGTAGCGTTCAGGGGGGCTATGGCTACACCTTC CASSVQGGYGYTF
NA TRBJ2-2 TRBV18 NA TGTGCCAGCCCCGGAGAAATAAACACCGGGGAGCTGTTTTTT CASPGEINTGELFF
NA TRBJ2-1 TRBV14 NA TGTGCCAGCAGCCCGGGGGGCTGGAACGATGAGCAGTTCTTC CASSPGGWNDEQFF
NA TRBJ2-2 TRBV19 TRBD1 TGTGCCAGTAGTCGCAGGGGGGGACAGGGGGCGATCGCTAACACCGGGGAGCTGTTTTTT CASSRRGGQGAIANTGELFF
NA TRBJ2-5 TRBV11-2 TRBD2 TGTGCCAGCGGACCCCTGGCTAGCGGGGGCAGAGGGACCCAGTACTTC CASGPLASGGRGTQYF
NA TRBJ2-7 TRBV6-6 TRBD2 TGTGCCAGCAGTCTAGCGGGGGCTTCCTACGAGCAGTACTTC CASSLAGASYEQYF
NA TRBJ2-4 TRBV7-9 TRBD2 TGTGCCAGCAGCCATTCGGGGGGGCGGAACCGAGAAAACATTCAGTACTTC CASSHSGGRNRENIQYF
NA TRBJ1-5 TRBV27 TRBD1 TGTGCCAGCAGGCAGGGGGGAGGTCAGCCCCAGCATTTT CASRQGGGQPQHF
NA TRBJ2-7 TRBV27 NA TGTGCCAGCAGTTTATCGAGGGTAACCTACGAGCAGTACTTC CASSLSRVTYEQYF
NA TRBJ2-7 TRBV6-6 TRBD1 TGTGCCAGCAGTGCACCGGGACAGGGGGCCTACGAGCAGTACTTC CASSAPGQGAYEQYF
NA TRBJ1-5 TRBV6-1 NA TGTGCCAGCAGTGAAATGAGACAGGTAGAAACGTATCAGCCCCAGCATTTT CASSEMRQVETYQPQHF
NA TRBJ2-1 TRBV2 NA TGTGCCAGTCCAGGGACACACACTCAGGGTGAGCAGTTCTTC CASPGTHTQGEQFF
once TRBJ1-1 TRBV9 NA TGTGCCAGCAGCGTCCAAACAGGAAGGAACACTGAAGCTTTCTTT CASSVQTGRNTEAFF
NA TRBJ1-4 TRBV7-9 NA TGTGCAACCTCCCGCGGGGATAATGAAAAACTGTTTTTT CATSRGDNEKLFF
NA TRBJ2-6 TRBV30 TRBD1 TGTGCCTGGAGTGGGGACAGCTCTGGGGCCAACGTCCTGACTTTC CAWSGDSSGANVLTF
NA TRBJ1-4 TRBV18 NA TGTGCCAGCTCACCAATCGACGGAGGAACTAATGAAAAACTGTTTTTT CASSPIDGGTNEKLFF
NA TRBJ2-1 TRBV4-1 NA TGCGCCAGCAGCCAAGAAGCCTCGGGATCCTACAATGAGCAGTTCTTC CASSQEASGSYNEQFF
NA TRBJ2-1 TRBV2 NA TGTGCCAGCAGGACCCGGAGGGATGAGCAGTTCTTC CASRTRRDEQFF
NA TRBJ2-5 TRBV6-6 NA TGTGCCAGTCGAAGGGACTACCAAGAGACCCAGTACTTC CASRRDYQETQYF
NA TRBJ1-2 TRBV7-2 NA TGTGCCAGCAGCTTAGGGTACAGGGAGAGGAGCTATGGCTACACCTTC CASSLGYRERSYGYTF
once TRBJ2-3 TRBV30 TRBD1 TGTGCCTGGGGACAGGGGAATACGCAGTATTTT CAWGQGNTQYF
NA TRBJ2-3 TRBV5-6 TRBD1 TGTGCCAGCAGCTTCGGGACAGGCCATTCCACAGATACGCAGTATTTT CASSFGTGHSTDTQYF
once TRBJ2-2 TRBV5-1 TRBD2 TGCGCCAGCAGCCCGGGACTAGCGGGGGGGCCCCTGGGCACCGGGGAGCTGTTTTTT CASSPGLAGGPLGTGELFF
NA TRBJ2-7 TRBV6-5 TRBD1 TGTGCCAGCAGCCCGGGACAGGTCTCCTACGAGCAGTACTTC CASSPGQVSYEQYF
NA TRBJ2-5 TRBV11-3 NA TGTGCCAGCAGCTTAGGTGCAGGGGTGACTGGGGGAGAGACCCAGTACTTC CASSLGAGVTGGETQYF
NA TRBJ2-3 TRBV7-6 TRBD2 TGTGCCAGCAGCCCCGCGGGACTAGCGGGTAGCACAGATACGCAGTATTTT CASSPAGLAGSTDTQYF
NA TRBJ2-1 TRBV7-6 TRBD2 TGTGCCAGCAGCTTGCAGCTTAGCGGGGGGCCCTACAATGAGCAGTTCTTC CASSLQLSGGPYNEQFF
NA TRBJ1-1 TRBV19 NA TGTGCCAGTAGTATAGACAGGGGGAACACTGAAGCTTTCTTT CASSIDRGNTEAFF
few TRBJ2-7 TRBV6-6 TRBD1 TGTGCCAGCAGTTATAGGGGACAGGGTACCTACGAGCAGTACTTC CASSYRGQGTYEQYF
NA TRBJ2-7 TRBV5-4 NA TGTGCCAGCAGCTGGGGAGGTTACGAGCAGTACTTC CASSWGGYEQYF
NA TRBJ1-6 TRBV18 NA TGTGCCAGCTCAATAAACACCGGGTCCCCTTCACCCCTCCACTTT CASSINTGSPSPLHF
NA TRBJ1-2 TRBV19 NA TGTGCCAGTAGTATAGGTCGAGATTATGGCTACACCTTC CASSIGRDYGYTF
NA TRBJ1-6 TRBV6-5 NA TGTGCCAGCAGTACCGGGACAATGTATAATTCACCCCTCCACTTT CASSTGTMYNSPLHF
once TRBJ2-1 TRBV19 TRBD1 TGTGCCAGTAGTTACTTTCTTTCTAGGACAGGGGTAAATGAGCAGTTCTTC CASSYFLSRTGVNEQFF
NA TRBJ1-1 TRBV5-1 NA TGCGCCAGCAGCTTGGGCCCGGGAGGGAACACTGAAGCTTTCTTT CASSLGPGGNTEAFF
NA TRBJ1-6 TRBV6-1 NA TGTGCCAGCAGAGGAGGGGCTTATAATTCACCCCTCCACTTT CASRGGAYNSPLHF
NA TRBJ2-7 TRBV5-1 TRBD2 TGCGCCAGCAGCTTGGCAGAGCGGGGGGCCTCCTACGAGCAGTACTTC CASSLAERGASYEQYF